The text below deals with one T cell receptor beta chain. No antigen is known for it. No base-level quality is on record; no much larger clone is a single base apart. The CDR3 sequence holds 11 residues, the cysteine and phenylalanine included. The entry retains the CDR3 DNA only, 33 bases that are in frame from base 1. V lost 4 bases and J lost 8 bases; the stretch between them is 10 bases long. CDR1 and CDR2 are read off the germline V gene (reference sequence) as DFQATT and SNEGSKA. The immunoSEQ Assay, a bias-controlled multiplex PCR, was used to amplify TCRbeta CDR3 regions from genomic DNA. On the study's bioinformatics: Within the assay, amplification of reference gene primers was used to estimate how many nucleated cells each sample contained. To quantify the absolute abundance of each unique TCRbeta CDR3 rearrangement, sequence reads were collapsed and filtered. For each sample, productive Simpson clonality was calculated by taking the square root of Simpson's diversity index across productive rearrangements. TCRdb mirrors the immuneACCESS table, restricted to in-frame sequences. Some clones are absent from its copies; in checked studies, under half trace to an unresolved V gene, and the reason for the others is unknown. That table is the source of V, J and clone size, and D and trimming were worked out from the DNA. Within this sample are 90,000 to 130,000 clones, with about two thirds of them counted one time only. About 1.8% of the sample is in the top ten clones.

The data originate from a study of blood T cell repertoires in COVID-19 (dated by TCRdb to the early 2020s). At the level of the whole study: Samples covering the acute and convalescent phases of COVID-19 were provided by collaborators in the United States, Italy and Spain. The dataset comprised deeply sampled blood TCRbeta repertoires from subjects exposed to, actively infected with, or recovered from COVID-19. A de-identified subject ID, COVID-19 status, age in years and sex were almost always included in the sample metadata. The samples were drawn from the first 160 participants of the ongoing ImmuneRACE study and from some 1,300 subjects provided by 6 global collaborators. The material from the prospective study consisted of cDNA or gDNA derived from T cells, B-cell-depleted T cells, or PBMCs. HLA class I and class II types, where available, came from metadata supplied by the sample provider rather than from assay-based typing. The repertoires were released in a freely available public database meant as a resource for research on the immune response to SARS-CoV-2. Beyond this particular receptor, the publication reports: The amount of clinical and demographic metadata varied by source and participant and was provided uncurated.

Whole blood was collected in K2EDTA tubes by collaborating institutions according to the institutions' own protocols. For TCRbeta analysis, collaborators shipped samples as frozen whole blood, isolated PBMCs, or DNA extracted from either of those sample types. The TCR originated in a woman aged 40 to 49 with acute or convalescent COVID-19. In this chain, TRBV20-1 is recombined with TRBJ2-3; TRBD1 might be the D gene, on 6 matching bases. The sequencing sample was made of peripheral blood. CDR3 loop: CSAKDRPTQYF. The nucleotide sequence reads as follows: TGCAGTGCTAAGGACAGACCTACGCAGTATTTT.